Here is one T cell receptor (beta chain) with its context. What it binds is unknown. This sample is part of a study of radiation and T cells in renal cell carcinoma. At the level of the study: Nephrectomy followed 15 Gy stereotactic body radiation by 4 weeks.

Clones were sequenced by immunoSEQ multiplex PCR, and TCRdb holds only the in-frame ones, with some missing. The table has 110,000 to 150,000 clones, approximately 82% seen once. General study findings and limits: Top tumor clonotypes rose in blood 2 weeks post-radiation, then contracted.

The CDR3 is 14 amino acids. The germline V gene has CDR1 SGHDT and CDR2 YYEEEE. V was trimmed by 5 bases and J by 3 bases, leaving 15 bases between them. This sample's time point: baseline pretreatment blood. The treatment here: 15 Gy SBRT to primary tumor, nephrectomy 4 weeks later. The patient's renal cell carcinoma had clear cell pathology. V gene TRBV5-6 combines with J gene TRBJ2-7; D could derive from TRBD1 or TRBD2 (5 bases each). This TCR was recovered from a woman in her forties or fifties with renal cell carcinoma. The sequencing here drew on blood, taken from a patient whose treatment included radiotherapy and nephrectomy. The CDR3: CASRRGADYYEQYF. The DNA for the CDR3 is TGTGCCAGCAGGAGAGGGGCAGATTACTACGAGCAGTACTTC. The full variable domain, its missing parts supplied by reference TRBV5-6 and TRBJ2-7, is DAGVTQSPTHLIKTRGQQVTLRCSPKSGHDTVSWYQQALGQGPQFIFQYYEEEERQRGNFPDRFSGHQFPNYSSELNVNALLLGDSALYLCASRRGADYYEQYFGPGTRLTVT.